The T cell receptor (beta chain) under discussion was sequenced for a study of blood T cells in healthy people across ages. Germline CDR1 is MNHNS and CDR2 is SASEGT. The trim removed 4 bases at V and 2 bases at J, leaving 5 bases unmatched. The CDR3 has 15 residues. Sample-barcoded 5' priming and a J-beta primer mix drove a second PCR of about 6 to 12 cycles. Via MiXCR, TCRdb re-called the 5' RACE reads, giving one row per CDR3 protein. The table lists 800,000 to 950,000 distinct CDR3 sequences, under 35% of them singletons, with roughly 10% in the top ten. Study findings and constraints: Naive CD4+ cells and diversity were both higher in long-lived donors than in aged donors.

In this sample, this clonotype turned up a few times. What it recognizes is unknown. These data also formed part of another study, on T cells of mothers and their children. That source reports: It was found that thymic selection shapes TCR recombination output similarly in related and unrelated pairs.

Sample: blood. J is TRBJ1-5 and V is TRBV6-1, with 7 bases matching TRBD1. The clonotype comes from a woman aged 40 to 50 in good health. The CDR3: CASSGGQHGNQPQHF. Here the CDR3 DNA reads TGTGCCAGCAGTGGGGGACAGCATGGCAATCAGCCCCAGCATTTT.